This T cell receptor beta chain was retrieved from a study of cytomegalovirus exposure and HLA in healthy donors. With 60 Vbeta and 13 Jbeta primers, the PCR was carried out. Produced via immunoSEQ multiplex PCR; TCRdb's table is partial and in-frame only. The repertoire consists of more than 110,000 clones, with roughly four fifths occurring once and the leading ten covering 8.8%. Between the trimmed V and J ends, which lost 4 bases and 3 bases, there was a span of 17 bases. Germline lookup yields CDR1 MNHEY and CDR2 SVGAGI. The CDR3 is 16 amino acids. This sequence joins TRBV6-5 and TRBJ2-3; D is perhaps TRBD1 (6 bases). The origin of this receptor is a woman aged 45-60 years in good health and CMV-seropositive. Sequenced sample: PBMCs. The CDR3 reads CASSSPTGSWTDTQYF. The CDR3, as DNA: TGTGCCAGCAGTTCCCCCACAGGGTCTTGGACAGATACGCAGTATTTT.